The sequence of this T cell receptor (beta chain) was determined in a study of cytomegalovirus exposure and HLA in healthy donors. Study results and caveats: DRB1 had the most TCR associations and HLA-C the fewest, a later analysis found, with rates varying by HLA locus. Some V segments, TRBV6-2 and TRBV6-3 among them, were indistinguishable and were therefore excluded. Investigators reported approximately 150 TCR beta chains as tied to cytomegalovirus.

Germline lookup yields CDR1 SGHAT and CDR2 FQDESV (reference sequence). Deletions cut 5 bases from V and 3 bases from J, with 14 bases between. This CDR3 has 14 residues. Primers included in the PCR were 60 Vbeta and 13 Jbeta primers. Here immunoSEQ multiplex PCR was the method, and the copy in TCRdb shows in-frame clones only, minus some. The sample has about 190,000 clones; about 69% are singletons. As regards this clone: Its antigen is not known.

The TCR was taken from a man younger than 40 in good health and CMV-seropositive. Specimen: PBMCs. V usage is TRBV11-1 and J usage is TRBJ2-7, with D unresolved. CDR3 in amino acids: CASSATPELYEQYF. The CDR3 DNA follows: TGTGCCAGCAGCGCAACTCCGGAGCTCTACGAGCAGTACTTC.